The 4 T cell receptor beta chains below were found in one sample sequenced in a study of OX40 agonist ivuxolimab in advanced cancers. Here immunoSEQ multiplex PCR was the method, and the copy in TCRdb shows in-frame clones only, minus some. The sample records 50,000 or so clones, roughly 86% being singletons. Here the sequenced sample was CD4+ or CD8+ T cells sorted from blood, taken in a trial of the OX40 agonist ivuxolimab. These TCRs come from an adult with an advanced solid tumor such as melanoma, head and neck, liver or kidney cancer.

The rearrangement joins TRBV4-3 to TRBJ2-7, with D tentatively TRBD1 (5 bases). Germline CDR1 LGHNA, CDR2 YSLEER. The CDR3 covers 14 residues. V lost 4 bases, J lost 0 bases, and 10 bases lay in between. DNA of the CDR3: TGCGCCAGCAGCCCACAGGTCATCTCCTACGAGCAGTACTTC. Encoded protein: CASSPQVISYEQYF.

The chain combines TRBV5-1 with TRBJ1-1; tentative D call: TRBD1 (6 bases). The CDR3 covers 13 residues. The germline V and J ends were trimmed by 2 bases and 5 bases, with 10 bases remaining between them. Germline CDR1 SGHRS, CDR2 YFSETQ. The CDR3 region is CASSLQGWTEAFF. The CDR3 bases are TGCGCCAGCAGCTTACAGGGTTGGACTGAAGCTTTCTTT.

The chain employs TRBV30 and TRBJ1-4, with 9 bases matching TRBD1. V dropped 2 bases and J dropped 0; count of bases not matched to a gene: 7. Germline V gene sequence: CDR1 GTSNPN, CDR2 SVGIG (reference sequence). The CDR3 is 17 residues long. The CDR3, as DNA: TGTGCCTGGAGTCAGAAGACAGGGGGAGCAACTAATGAAAAACTGTTTTTT. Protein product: CAWSQKTGGATNEKLFF. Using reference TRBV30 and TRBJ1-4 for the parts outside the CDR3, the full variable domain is SQTIHQWPATLVQPVGSPLSLECTVEGTSNPNLYWYRQAAGRGLQLLFYSVGIGQISSEVPQNLSASRPQDRQFILSSKKLLLSDSGFYLCAWSQKTGGATNEKLFFGSGTQLSVL.

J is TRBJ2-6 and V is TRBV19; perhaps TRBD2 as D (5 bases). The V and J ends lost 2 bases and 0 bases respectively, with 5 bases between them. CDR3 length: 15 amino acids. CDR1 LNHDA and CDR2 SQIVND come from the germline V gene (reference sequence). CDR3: CASSIRDSGANVLTF. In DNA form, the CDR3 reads TGTGCCAGTAGTATACGGGACTCTGGGGCCAACGTCCTGACTTTC. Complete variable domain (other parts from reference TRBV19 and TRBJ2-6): DGGITQSPKYLFRKEGQNVTLSCEQNLNHDAMYWYRQDPGQGLRLIYYSQIVNDFQKGDIAEGYSVSREKKESFPLTVTSAQKNPTAFYLCASSIRDSGANVLTFGAGSRLTVL.